A selection of T cell receptor beta chains follows, all from one sample in a study of cytomegalovirus exposure and HLA in healthy donors. This table comes from immunoSEQ multiplex PCR, and its TCRdb copy is limited to in-frame clones, with some not included. This table holds about 73,000 clones, over 60% found once. The sequencing input was PBMCs. The receptors come from a male donor in good health and CMV-seronegative. Both conserved end residues are part of each CDR3. A D gene is named only where the DNA matches it firmly. Not all rows give a size; the values are once, few, many and, for expanded clones, a class.

D	size	V	J	CDR3	DNA
.	.	TRBV9	TRBJ2-5	CASSAEETQYF	TGTGCCAGCAGCGCAGAAGAGACCCAGTACTTC
.	.	TRBV5-1	TRBJ2-3	CASSLWGEDTQYF	TGCGCCAGCAGCTTGTGGGGGGAAGATACGCAGTATTTT
TRBD2	.	TRBV5-4	TRBJ2-2	CASKPFAGENTGELFF	TGTGCCAGCAAACCCTTCGCGGGGGAGAACACCGGGGAGCTGTTTTTT
.	.	TRBV6-5	TRBJ1-3	CASSNRENTIYF	TGTGCCAGCAGTAACAGAGAAAACACCATATATTTT
.	.	TRBV5-1	TRBJ1-1	CASSLDQGATTEAFF	TGCGCCAGCAGCTTGGATCAGGGTGCGACCACTGAAGCTTTCTTT
TRBD1	.	TRBV2	TRBJ1-2	CASSPDRGGYTF	TGTGCCAGCAGTCCCGACAGGGGGGGCTACACCTTC
TRBD2	.	TRBV30	TRBJ2-1	CAWSGGGGPHNEQFF	TGTGCCTGGAGTGGTGGCGGGGGGCCTCACAATGAGCAGTTCTTC
.	.	TRBV7-9	TRBJ2-7	CASSLVSSYEQYF	TGTGCCAGCAGCTTAGTGTCGAGCTACGAGCAGTACTTC
TRBD2	.	TRBV27	TRBJ2-2	CASSPPTSGRNTGELFF	TGTGCCAGCAGTCCCCCCACTAGCGGGAGGAATACCGGGGAGCTGTTTTTT
TRBD1	.	TRBV28	TRBJ1-5	CASSHLRGQYQPQHF	TGTGCCAGCAGTCATCTTAGGGGGCAATACCAGCCCCAGCATTTT
.	.	TRBV7-2	TRBJ1-2	CASSLTTGTGYTF	TGTGCCAGCAGCTTAACCACAGGGACCGGCTACACCTTC
.	.	TRBV4-1	TRBJ1-5	CASSQELTSIRPQHF	TGCGCCAGCAGCCAAGAATTAACTTCAATACGACCCCAGCATTTT
TRBD2	.	TRBV7-8	TRBJ2-1	CASSPPRTSDEFF	TGTGCCAGCAGCCCGCCCCGGACTAGTGACGAGTTCTTC
.	.	TRBV4-2	TRBJ1-2	CASSQVPPNYGYTF	TGTGCCAGCAGCCAAGTGCCACCTAATTATGGCTACACCTTC
.	.	TRBV29-1	TRBJ2-3	CSVERRERDTQYF	TGCAGCGTTGAAAGACGGGAGAGGGATACGCAGTATTTT
.	.	TRBV19	TRBJ2-1	CASKSGENYNEQFF	TGTGCCAGTAAGTCGGGGGAGAACTACAATGAGCAGTTCTTC
.	.	TRBV7-9	TRBJ2-1	CASSFPNEQFF	TGTGCCAGCAGCTTCCCTAATGAGCAGTTCTTC
TRBD1	.	TRBV5-8	TRBJ2-7	CASSDRGAYEQYF	TGTGCCAGCAGTGACAGGGGAGCGTACGAGCAGTACTTC
.	few	TRBV5-8	TRBJ2-3	CASSTGLATDTQYF	TGTGCCAGCAGCACAGGGCTCGCCACAGATACGCAGTATTTT
.	.	TRBV20-1	TRBJ2-2	CSARVIGELFF	TGCAGTGCTAGAGTAATCGGGGAGCTGTTTTTT
TRBD2	.	TRBV9	TRBJ2-5	CASSVGSGGGPETQYF	TGTGCCAGCAGCGTAGGCAGCGGGGGAGGGCCAGAGACCCAGTACTTC
.	.	TRBV20-1	TRBJ1-2	CSATREYGYTF	TGCAGTGCTACCAGGGAATACGGCTACACCTTC
TRBD1	few	TRBV13	TRBJ1-1	CASSFLLFRGHSTEAFF	TGTGCCAGCAGCTTCTTGCTATTCAGGGGGCATAGCACTGAAGCTTTCTTT
TRBD2	.	TRBV2	TRBJ2-5	CASRGSGGSLLYF	TGTGCCAGCAGGGGTAGCGGGGGAAGTCTTCTGTACTTC
TRBD1	once	TRBV18	TRBJ1-2	CASSLGTVTYGYTF	TGTGCCAGCTCACTCGGGACAGTCACCTATGGCTACACCTTC
.	.	TRBV6-1	TRBJ1-1	CASTRGMDTEAFF	TGTGCCAGCACTCGGGGGATGGACACTGAAGCTTTCTTT
.	.	TRBV5-4	TRBJ2-1	CASSPQNYNEQFF	TGTGCCAGCAGCCCTCAGAACTACAATGAGCAGTTCTTC
TRBD1	.	TRBV18	TRBJ1-3	CASSLRTGSGNTIYF	TGTGCCAGCTCACTTCGGACAGGCTCTGGAAACACCATATATTTT
TRBD1	.	TRBV29-1	TRBJ1-2	CSVRDRGWDGYTF	TGCAGCGTTCGAGACAGGGGGTGGGATGGCTACACCTTC
TRBD2	.	TRBV11-2	TRBJ2-7	CASSTTSFDEQYF	TGTGCCAGCAGTACGACTAGCTTCGACGAGCAGTACTTC
.	once	TRBV2	TRBJ1-5	CASRRRGGNYSNQPQHF	TGTGCCAGCCGTCGAAGGGGAGGGAATTATAGCAATCAGCCCCAGCATTTT
.	.	TRBV19	TRBJ1-3	CASSPDPYVAPSSGNTIYF	TGTGCCAGTAGTCCCGACCCGTACGTAGCGCCGAGCTCTGGAAACACCATATATTTT
.	.	TRBV18	TRBJ1-5	CASSPAGTDNQPQHF	TGTGCCAGCTCACCGGCCGGTACAGACAATCAGCCCCAGCATTTT
TRBD1	once	TRBV7-2	TRBJ2-1	CASSRGQGAFNEQFF	TGTGCCAGCAGCCGCGGACAGGGGGCTTTCAATGAGCAGTTCTTC
TRBD1	.	TRBV4-1	TRBJ1-1	CASSPTGAMSMNTEAFF	TGCGCCAGCAGCCCTACAGGGGCGATGTCTATGAACACTGAAGCTTTCTTT
TRBD2	.	TRBV7-2	TRBJ2-1	CASSLGLAGEQFF	TGTGCCAGCAGCCTTGGACTAGCCGGAGAGCAGTTCTTC
.	.	TRBV5-8	TRBJ1-1	CASSIGSGGRRTEAFF	TGTGCCAGCAGTATTGGATCGGGGGGCAGGCGGACTGAAGCTTTCTTT
TRBD1	.	TRBV19	TRBJ1-1	CASSTDRGPSLAFF	TGTGCCAGTAGTACCGACAGGGGCCCCTCTCTGGCTTTCTTT
TRBD1	.	TRBV18	TRBJ1-6	CASSPPQGADSPLHF	TGTGCCAGCTCACCCCCACAGGGGGCTGATTCACCCCTCCACTTT